This T cell receptor (beta chain) was obtained from a study of shared clonotypes between healthy human individuals (dated by TCRdb to about 2020). In the study overall: A few men and a couple of women, aged 18 to 49 years, made up the cohort. For each donor, CD4 naive and CD4 memory were each run on three plates, CD8 naive on two plates, and CD8 memory on one plate. The study deeply sequenced blood TCR repertoires of five healthy adults to estimate repertoire size and the extent of clonotype sharing between individuals. Different laboratories and diverse techniques were used to prepare libraries and sequence TCR repertoires, to increase sequencing depth and limit assay-specific biases. Per donor, leukapheresis produced somewhere between about 0.9 and 9 billion PBMCs. The investigation overall reported the following: Based on pairwise subsampling, the degree of clonotype sharing among donors was expected to be affected by sequencing depth. Even with the large sequencing depth, rarefaction of the sorted-subset datasets indicated that sequencing was incomplete. Higher generation probabilities were observed for clonotypes shared by all four sorted-subset donors than for non-shared clonotypes. Because the study included only a small number of donors, the genetic and exposure-history diversity represented was limited. Naive subsets generally had larger estimated clonotype richness than memory subsets did. Sampling was limited to blood, and TCR repertoires in tissue likely differ from TCR repertoires in blood. Sharing across a handful of donors was observed for about 5% of naive CD4, less than 4% of naive CD8, 2% to 2.5% of memory CD4, and about 0.39% of memory CD8 clonotypes.

Healthy HIV-negative adults with no recently reported acute infections or vaccinations were included as donors. Every donor was a Caucasian adult residing in Nashville, Tennessee, USA. CD4+ T cells were enriched by magnetic negative selection; naive cells were then positively selected on CD45RA, and the negative fraction formed the memory subset. Blood was obtained by leukapheresis, after which PBMCs were separated by Ficoll-Histopaque density gradient centrifugation and cryopreserved in liquid nitrogen vapor phase. Purity and quantity of every magnetically sorted T cell population were checked by analytical flow cytometry. Genomic DNA was isolated from every sorted fraction and measured by UV absorbance on a Nanodrop 2000c. Using the deep immunoSEQ assay, TCR CDR3 regions were amplified from genomic DNA by multiplex PCR. Extracted genomic DNA from each cell subset was distributed evenly across all wells of several immunoSEQ 96-well plates, and each plate was treated as a replicate. For sorted subsets, roughly 190 ng of genomic DNA, equivalent to tens of thousands of T cell genomes, went into each replicate PCR. Purified libraries were quantified with a Qubit 3.0 fluorometer, sized on a Bioanalyzer 2100, and re-quantified with the KAPA Library Quantification kit. Every immunoSEQ 96-well plate was sequenced on a dedicated single-read 150-cycle Illumina NextSeq 550 flow cell. Turning to the authors' computational methods: Because the immunoSEQ output included only junctional sequences and no quality scores, the filtering could not be the same as the filtering used for full-length reads. Sequences were annotated with PyIR, a Python wrapper for IgBLAST v1.9, using IMGT germline references to assign V/J genes and CDR3. Reads were removed for weak V/J assignments (E-value above 1e-6), missing CDR3, stop codons, out-of-frame junctions, or ambiguous translated residues. A V3J clonotype was defined by an identical inferred V gene, J gene, and CDR3 amino acid sequence. To compute the percentage overlap between repertoires, the number of shared unique clonotypes was divided by the size of the smaller repertoire. Richness of each repertoire was evaluated using RTK rarefaction, the Chao1 estimator, and Recon v2.1 estimates of unobserved clonotypes. Generation probabilities for all TCRbeta clonotypes obtained by the gDNA method from a handful of donors were computed using OLGA. This immuneACCESS table, as held by TCRdb, lists in-frame sequences with V and J called but not all clones. Of the missing ones, under half trace to an unresolved V gene in checked studies; the others have no known cause. The V and J calls and clone size come from that table; D and trimming were worked out from the DNA. Recorded for this sample are around 2.5 million clones; 90% to 95% of them occurred a single time. Roughly 0.36% of the sample is in the top ten clones.

Concerning this clone: The target of this receptor is not known. Base qualities were left out, and no much larger clone turns up one base away.

V is clipped by 5 bases and J by 6 bases, and the sequence between their germline boundaries is 16 bases long. The germline V gene sets CDR1 to MDHEN and CDR2 to SYDVKM. From the cysteine up to the phenylalanine, the CDR3 has a length of 15 residues. CDR3 DNA is the only sequence kept; it has 45 bases, read in frame from the first base. The source material was naive CD4+ T cells from PBMCs. The cell subset or site label, as the study defines it: CD45RA+ positively selected. Here the chain combines TRBV28 and TRBJ2-2; the D gene is not confidently resolved. This receptor was identified in a young man in good health. Some clones in this sample may be carry-over from other donors' samples. The DNA sequence is given as TGTGCCAGCAGTCTCTCGGCCGCTGGTTCCGGGGAGCTGTTTTTT. This sequence encodes CASSLSAAGSGELFF. Reference TRBV28 and TRBJ2-2 genes cover what lies past the CDR3, so the full variable domain is DVKVTQSSRYLVKRTGEKVFLECVQDMDHENMFWYRQDPGLGLRLIYFSYDVKMKEKGDIPEGYSVSREKKERFSLILESASTNQTSMYLCASSLSAAGSGELFFGEGSRLTVL.